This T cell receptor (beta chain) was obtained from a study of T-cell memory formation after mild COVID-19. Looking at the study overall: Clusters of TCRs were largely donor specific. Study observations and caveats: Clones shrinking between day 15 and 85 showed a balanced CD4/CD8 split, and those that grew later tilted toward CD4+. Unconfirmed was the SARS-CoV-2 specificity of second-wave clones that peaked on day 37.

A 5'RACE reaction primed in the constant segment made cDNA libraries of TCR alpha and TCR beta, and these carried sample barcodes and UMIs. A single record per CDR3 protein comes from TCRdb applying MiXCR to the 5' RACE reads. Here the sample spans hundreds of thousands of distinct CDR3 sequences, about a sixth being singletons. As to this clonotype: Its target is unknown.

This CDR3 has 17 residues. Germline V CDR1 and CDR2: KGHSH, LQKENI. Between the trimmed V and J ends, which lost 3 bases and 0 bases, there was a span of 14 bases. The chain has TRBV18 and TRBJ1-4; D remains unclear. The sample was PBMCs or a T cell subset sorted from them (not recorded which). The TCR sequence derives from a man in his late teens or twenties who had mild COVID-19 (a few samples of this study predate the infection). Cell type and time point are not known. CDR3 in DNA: TGTGCCAGCTCACCCGCGGCGAACAGTGCAACTAATGAAAAACTGTTTTTT. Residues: CASSPAANSATNEKLFF.